The source of this T cell receptor (beta chain) is a study of beta chain features in type 1 diabetes. The study, taken as a whole, reports: Patients' naive, central memory and regulatory TCRB repertoires appeared more alike than those of healthy donors. Researchers cautioned that cDNA sequencing could over-represent cells with high TCR expression.

On average, the one heparinised blood draw given by each donor was approximately 120 mL. Via the markers CD45RO/CCR7/CD25/CD127/CD95/CD27, stem cell-like memory, regulatory, central memory and naive CD4+ cells were sorted. The isolated RNA, all of it, was reverse transcribed, so expressed TCRB transcripts were what got sequenced. Sequenced by immunoSEQ multiplex PCR; TCRdb stores in-frame clones only, minus some. The data hold under 900,000 clones, with roughly a sixth observed a single time. This clone was seen more than once but under ten times. What it binds is unknown. CDR3 length: 15 amino acids. V was clipped by 4 bases and J by 4 bases; unmatched bases: 7. Germline lookup yields CDR1 SGHDT and CDR2 YYEEEE.

J is TRBJ2-1 and V is TRBV5-6, with TRBD1 identical over 8 bases. Sequencing was done on a sample of naive CD4+ T cells from blood. This TCR derives from a young woman in good health. CDR3: CASSNRDRRYNEQFF. The CDR3 nucleotides read TGTGCCAGCAGCAACCGGGACAGGCGTTACAATGAGCAGTTCTTC.